The 17 T cell receptor beta chains in this list originate from one sample, sequenced in a study of tumor-infiltrating lymphocytes in localized non-small cell lung cancer. This table comes from immunoSEQ multiplex PCR, and its TCRdb copy is limited to in-frame clones, with some not included. This table holds more than 9,500 clones, 78% found once. The sample consisted of lung tumor tissue. The receptors originated from a human donor with non-small cell lung cancer.

The chain recombines TRBV29-1 with TRBJ1-3; D is undetermined. This CDR3 has 14 residues. Germline-derived CDR1 and CDR2 are SQVTM and ANQGSEA. Trimming took off 3 bases at V and 4 bases at J, with 13 bases between the two ends. CDR3 nucleotide sequence: TGCAGCGTTGAGGTGGGAATGATCGGAAACACCATATATTTT. As protein: CSVEVGMIGNTIYF.

This chain connects TRBV5-6 to TRBJ1-1; TRBD1 matches at 7 bases. V was pared by 0 bases and J by 3 bases, with 8 bases of the junction left unmatched. The CDR3 is made up of 16 amino acids. Germline V lookup: CDR1 SGHDT, CDR2 YYEEEE. The CDR3 region has the DNA TGTGCCAGCAGCTTGGCAGGGGGATTTCAGGACACTGAAGCTTTCTTT. It translates to CASSLAGGFQDTEAFF.

V usage is TRBV15 and J usage is TRBJ1-5; D is undetermined. With 4 bases removed from V and 1 base from J, the gap between germline ends came to 8 bases. The CDR3 runs 14 residues. Germline CDR1 and CDR2: LNHNV and YYDKDF (reference sequence). The CDR3 DNA is TGTGCCACCAGCATAGACGGGAGCAATCAGCCCCAGCATTTT. This codes for CATSIDGSNQPQHF.

This chain connects TRBV6-1 to TRBJ2-7; D is undetermined. This CDR3 comprises 14 residues. Per the germline V gene, CDR1 is MNHNS and CDR2 is SASEGT. V shed 3 bases and J shed 5 bases, with 14 bases lying between them. Written as DNA, the CDR3 is TGTGCCAGCAGTGAGCGTCAGGTTGGAAACGAGCAGTACTTC. Translation: CASSERQVGNEQYF.

The chain links TRBV5-1 to TRBJ1-6; D not resolved. CDR1 and CDR2 (germline): SGHRS, YFSETQ. V dropped 0 bases and J dropped 6 bases, with 7 bases sitting between them. This CDR3 region has 14 residues. The CDR3 sequence: CASSLGRSNSPLHF. The CDR3 coding sequence is TGCGCCAGCAGCTTGGGACGTAGTAATTCACCCCTCCACTTT.

This chain joins TRBV6-5 and TRBJ1-4; D unresolved. The V gene's germline CDR1 is MNHEY and CDR2 SVGAGI. Deletions cut 6 bases from V and 6 bases from J, with 14 bases between. The CDR3 totals 14 residues. CDR3 loop: CASRDSGWDEKLFF. The CDR3 nucleotides are TGTGCCAGCAGGGATTCGGGGTGGGATGAAAAACTGTTTTTT.

In its sample, this clone was seen a few times. V gene TRBV27 combines with J gene TRBJ2-7; tentative D call: TRBD2 (5 bases). The CDR3 totals 14 residues. The V end was cut by 2 bases, the J end by 5 bases, with 13 bases between. The germline V gene has CDR1 MNHEY and CDR2 SMNVEV (reference sequence). CDR3 amino acids: CASSLTPTGNEQYF. The CDR3 DNA is TGTGCCAGCAGTTTAACCCCAACGGGGAACGAGCAGTACTTC.

Of note for this clone: Within the sample, other DNA sequences also encode this same CDR3. The chain joins TRBV19 to TRBJ2-2; no clear D gene. CDR1 is LNHDA and CDR2 is SQIVND in the germline V gene (reference sequence). This CDR3 has 11 amino acids. Between the trimmed V and J ends, which lost 6 bases and 3 bases, there was a span of 2 bases. Written as DNA, the CDR3 is TGTGCCAGTAGGTACACCGGGGAGCTGTTTTTT. This encodes CASRYTGELFF.

Note on this clone: A read error is likely, as this CDR3 ends without the conserved phenylalanine or tryptophan. Because the CDR3's place on the DNA is in doubt, the DNA is left out and the CDR3 is given as listed by TCRdb. The rearrangement links TRBV6-1 to TRBJ1-3; TRBD1, as called in the table, went unchecked against the DNA. Per germline, CDR1 MNHNS and CDR2 SASEGT. The CDR3 adds up to 12 amino acids, both ends counted. This chain's CDR3 is CASSEAQRDRVI.

This rearrangement joins TRBV11-2 to TRBJ2-3; tentative D call: TRBD2 (6 bases). Trimming took off 4 bases at V and 2 bases at J, with 19 bases between the two ends. The CDR3 runs 17 residues. Germline CDR1 is SGHAT and CDR2 is FQNNGV. The DNA for the CDR3 is TGTGCCAGCAGCTCGTCCGGGGGAGCCCGGCTCACAGATACGCAGTATTTT. Its translation: CASSSSGGARLTDTQYF.

CDR3 nucleotides: TGTGCCAGTAGTATCTTAGTTAGCAATCAGCCCCAGCATTTT. Protein: CASSILVSNQPQHF. The V call is TRBV19, the J call TRBJ1-5; unclear D gene. The germline V and J ends were trimmed by 3 bases and 0 bases, with 6 bases remaining between them. The CDR3 runs to 14 residues. Germline CDR1 LNHDA, CDR2 SQIVND (reference sequence).

The chain links TRBV6-1 to TRBJ2-7; 10 bases match TRBD2. The length of the CDR3 is 15 residues. Looked up from germline, CDR1 is MNHNS and CDR2 is SASEGT. J lost 2 bases, V lost 8 bases, and 9 bases had no gene match. CDR3 sequence: CASRLAGASTYEQYF. CDR3 nucleotides: TGTGCCAGCCGCCTAGCGGGAGCTTCCACCTACGAGCAGTACTTC.

V and J are TRBV4-1 and TRBJ2-1; 12 bases map to TRBD1. J was trimmed by 8 bases and V by 0 bases; bases with no gene match: 5. In germline, CDR1 is MGHRA, CDR2 YSYEKL. This CDR3 spans 16 amino acids. In DNA, the CDR3 is TGCGCCAGCAGCCAAGACCGGGACAGGGGGCGTGATGAGCAGTTCTTC. The encoded protein is CASSQDRDRGRDEQFF.

The chain uses TRBV30 and TRBJ1-2; possible D gene TRBD1, 5 bases. V lost 3 bases to trimming and J lost 4 bases, with 18 bases between them. The CDR3 is 15 amino acids. Germline CDR1 GTSNPN, CDR2 SVGIG (reference sequence). CDR3 sequence (DNA): TGTGCCTGGAGCCTCGTTGGAGGGACGATCTATGGCTACACCTTC. This encodes CAWSLVGGTIYGYTF.

The rearrangement joins TRBV5-8 to TRBJ2-4; 8 nucleotides match TRBD1. The V gene end was trimmed by 2 bases and the J gene end by 0 bases; junction bases not matched to a gene: 10. The CDR3 is made up of 18 amino acids. Germline CDR1 and CDR2: SGHTS and YDEGEE. CDR3 sequence reads: CASSFRWTGLLAKNIQYF. The CDR3, as DNA: TGTGCCAGCAGCTTCCGCTGGACAGGGTTACTAGCCAAAAACATTCAGTACTTC.

The chain employs TRBV7-6 and TRBJ2-3, with 7 bases aligning to TRBD1. Germline V gene lookup returns CDR1 SGHVS and CDR2 FNYEAQ. The CDR3 length is 16 residues. The J segment lost 0 bases and the V segment lost 5 bases, leaving 8 bases of the junction unmatched. This chain's CDR3 is CASSRRPGQSTDTQYF. In DNA, the CDR3 is TGTGCCAGCAGCCGGAGGCCGGGACAGAGCACAGATACGCAGTATTTT. Full variable domain (missing parts from reference TRBV7-6 and TRBJ2-3): GAGVSQSPRYKVTKRGQDVALRCDPISGHVSLYWYRQALGQGPEFLTYFNYEAQQDKSGLPNDRFSAERPEGSISTLTIQRTEQRDSAMYRCASSRRPGQSTDTQYFGPGTRLTVL.

The chain uses TRBV2 and TRBJ2-7, with D perhaps matching TRBD1 (6 bases). CDR1 and CDR2 (germline): SNHLY, FYNNEI. The CDR3 extends over 16 amino acids. With 5 bases removed from V and 5 bases from J, the gap between germline ends came to 22 bases. The chain's CDR3 is CASSPLVGTTNNEQYF. The CDR3, as DNA: TGTGCCAGCAGTCCTTTGGTCGGGACAACTAACAACGAGCAGTACTTC.